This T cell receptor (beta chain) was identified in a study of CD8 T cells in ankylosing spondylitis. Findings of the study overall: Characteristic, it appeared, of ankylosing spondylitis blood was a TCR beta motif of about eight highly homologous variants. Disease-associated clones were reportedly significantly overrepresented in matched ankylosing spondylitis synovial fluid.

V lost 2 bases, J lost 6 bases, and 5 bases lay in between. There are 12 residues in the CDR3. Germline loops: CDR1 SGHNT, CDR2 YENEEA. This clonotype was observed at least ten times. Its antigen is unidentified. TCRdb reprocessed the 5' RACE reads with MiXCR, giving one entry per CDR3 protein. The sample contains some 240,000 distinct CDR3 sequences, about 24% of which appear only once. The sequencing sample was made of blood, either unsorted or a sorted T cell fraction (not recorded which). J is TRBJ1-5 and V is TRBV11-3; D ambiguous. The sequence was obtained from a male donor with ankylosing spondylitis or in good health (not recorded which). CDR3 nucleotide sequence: TGTGCCAGCAGCTTAATTCCTCAGCCCCAGCATTTT. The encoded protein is CASSLIPQPQHF.